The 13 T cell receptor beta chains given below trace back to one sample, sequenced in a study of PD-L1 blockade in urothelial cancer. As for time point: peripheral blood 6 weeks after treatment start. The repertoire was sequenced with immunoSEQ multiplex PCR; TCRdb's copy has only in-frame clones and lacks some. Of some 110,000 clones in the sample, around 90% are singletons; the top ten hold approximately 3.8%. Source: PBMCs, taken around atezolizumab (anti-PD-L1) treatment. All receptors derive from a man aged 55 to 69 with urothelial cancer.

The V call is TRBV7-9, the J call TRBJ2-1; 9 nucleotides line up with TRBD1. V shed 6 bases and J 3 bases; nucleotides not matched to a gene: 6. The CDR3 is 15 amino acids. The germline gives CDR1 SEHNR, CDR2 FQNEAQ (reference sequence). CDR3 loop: CASRAGTGNYNEQFF. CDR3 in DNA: TGTGCCAGCAGGGCCGGGACAGGGAACTACAATGAGCAGTTCTTC.

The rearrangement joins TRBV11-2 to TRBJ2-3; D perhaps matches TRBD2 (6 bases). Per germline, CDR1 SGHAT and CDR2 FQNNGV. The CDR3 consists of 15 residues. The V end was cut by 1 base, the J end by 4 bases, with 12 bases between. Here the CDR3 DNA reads TGTGCCAGCAGCTTAGCGGGAGTTTACCCAGATACGCAGTATTTT. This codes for CASSLAGVYPDTQYF.

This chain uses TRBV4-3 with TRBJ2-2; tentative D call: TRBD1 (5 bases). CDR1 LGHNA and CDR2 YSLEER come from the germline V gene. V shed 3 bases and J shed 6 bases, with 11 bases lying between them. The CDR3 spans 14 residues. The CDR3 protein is CASSQARVPGELFF. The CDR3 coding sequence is TGCGCCAGCAGCCAGGCCAGGGTGCCCGGGGAGCTGTTTTTT.

The DNA for the CDR3 is TGTGCCTGCGGGAATGAGCAGTTCTTC. Its translation: CACGNEQFF. The chain employs TRBV30 and TRBJ2-1; D call uncertain. Germline loops: CDR1 GTSNPN, CDR2 SVGIG (reference sequence). The V end was cut by 6 bases, the J end by 7 bases, with 4 bases between. CDR3 size: 9 residues.

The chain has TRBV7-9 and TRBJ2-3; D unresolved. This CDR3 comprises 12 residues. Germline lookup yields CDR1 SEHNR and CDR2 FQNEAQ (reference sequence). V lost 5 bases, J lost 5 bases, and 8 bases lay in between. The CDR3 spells CASSQSGDTQYF. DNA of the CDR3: TGTGCCAGCAGCCAGTCGGGAGATACGCAGTATTTT. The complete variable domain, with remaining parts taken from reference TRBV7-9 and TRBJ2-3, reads DTGVSQNPRHKITKRGQNVTFRCDPISEHNRLYWYRQTLGQGPEFLTYFQNEAQLEKSRLLSDRFSAERPKGSFSTLEIQRTEQGDSAMYLCASSQSGDTQYFGPGTRLTVL.

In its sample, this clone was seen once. The CDR3 reads CAIGGNTDTQYF. The CDR3 DNA reads as TGTGCCATCGGGGGGAACACAGATACGCAGTATTTT. The rearrangement links TRBV10-3 to TRBJ2-3; possibly TRBD2 for D (6 bases). This CDR3 comprises 12 residues. Germline CDR1 ENHRY, CDR2 SYGVKD. Trimming left V 8 bases short and J 2 bases short, with 8 bases between.

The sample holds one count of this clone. CDR3 coding DNA: TGTGCCAGCAGTGGACCTAGCGGGGGGGTGGATCGGGAGCTGTTTTTT. Translating gives CASSGPSGGVDRELFF. The chain employs TRBV6-1 and TRBJ2-2; 12 bases line up with TRBD2. Germline CDR1 MNHNS, CDR2 SASEGT. CDR3 length: 16 amino acids. Trimming at V came to 4 bases and at J to 9 bases, leaving 9 bases not matched to a gene.

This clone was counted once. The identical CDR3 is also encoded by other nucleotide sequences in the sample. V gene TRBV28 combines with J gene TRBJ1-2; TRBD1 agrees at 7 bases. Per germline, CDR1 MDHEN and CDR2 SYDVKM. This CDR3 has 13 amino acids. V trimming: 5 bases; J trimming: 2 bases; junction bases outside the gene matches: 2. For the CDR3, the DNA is TGTGCCAGCAGTCTGACAGGGAACTATGGCTACACCTTC. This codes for CASSLTGNYGYTF.

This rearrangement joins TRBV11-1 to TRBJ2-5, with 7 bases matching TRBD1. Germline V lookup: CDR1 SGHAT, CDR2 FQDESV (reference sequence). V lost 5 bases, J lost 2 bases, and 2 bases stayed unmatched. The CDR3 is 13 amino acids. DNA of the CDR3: TGTGCCAGCAGCCAGGGACAGCAAGAGACCCAGTACTTC. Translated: CASSQGQQETQYF.

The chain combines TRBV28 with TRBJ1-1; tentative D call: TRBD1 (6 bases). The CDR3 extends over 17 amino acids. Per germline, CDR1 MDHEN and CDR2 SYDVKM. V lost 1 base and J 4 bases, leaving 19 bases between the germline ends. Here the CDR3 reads CASSLSVGTTRGTEAFF. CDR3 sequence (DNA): TGTGCCAGCAGTTTATCAGTGGGGACAACCCGAGGCACTGAAGCTTTCTTT. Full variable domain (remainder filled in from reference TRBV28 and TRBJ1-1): DVKVTQSSRYLVKRTGEKVFLECVQDMDHENMFWYRQDPGLGLRLIYFSYDVKMKEKGDIPEGYSVSREKKERFSLILESASTNQTSMYLCASSLSVGTTRGTEAFFGQGTRLTVV.

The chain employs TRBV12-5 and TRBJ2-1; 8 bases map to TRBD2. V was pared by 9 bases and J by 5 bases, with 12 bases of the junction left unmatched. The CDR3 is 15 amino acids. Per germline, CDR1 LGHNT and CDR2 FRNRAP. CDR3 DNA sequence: TGTGCTAGAGCCCGCGGGACTAGACAGAACAATGAGCAGTTCTTC. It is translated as CARARGTRQNNEQFF.

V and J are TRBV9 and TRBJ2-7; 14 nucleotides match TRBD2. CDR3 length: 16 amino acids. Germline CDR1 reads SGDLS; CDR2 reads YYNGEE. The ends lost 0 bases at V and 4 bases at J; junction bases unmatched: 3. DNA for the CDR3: TGTGCCAGCAGCGTAGGGGGACTAGCGGGGGATTACGAGCAGTACTTC. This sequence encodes CASSVGGLAGDYEQYF.

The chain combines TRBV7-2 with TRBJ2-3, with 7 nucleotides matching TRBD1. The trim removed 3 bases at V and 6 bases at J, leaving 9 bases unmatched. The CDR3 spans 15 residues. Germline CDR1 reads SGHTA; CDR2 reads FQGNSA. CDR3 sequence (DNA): TGTGCCAGCAGCTTCAGTGGAACAGGGGTCGATACGCAGTATTTT. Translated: CASSFSGTGVDTQYF.